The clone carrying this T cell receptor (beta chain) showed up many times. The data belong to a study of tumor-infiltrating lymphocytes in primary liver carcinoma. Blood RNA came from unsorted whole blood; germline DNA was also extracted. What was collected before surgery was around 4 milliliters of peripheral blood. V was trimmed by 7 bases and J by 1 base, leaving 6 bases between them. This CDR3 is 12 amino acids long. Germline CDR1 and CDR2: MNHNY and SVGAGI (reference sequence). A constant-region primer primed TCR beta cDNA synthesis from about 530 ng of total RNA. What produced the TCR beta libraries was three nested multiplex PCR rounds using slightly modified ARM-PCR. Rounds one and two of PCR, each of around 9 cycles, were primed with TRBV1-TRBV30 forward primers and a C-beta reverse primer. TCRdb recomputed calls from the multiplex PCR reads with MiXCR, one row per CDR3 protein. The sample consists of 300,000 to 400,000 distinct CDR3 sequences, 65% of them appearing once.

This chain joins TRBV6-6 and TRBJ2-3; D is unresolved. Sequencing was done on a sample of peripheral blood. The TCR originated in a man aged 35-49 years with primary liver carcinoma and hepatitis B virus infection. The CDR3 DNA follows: TGTGCCAGCACGGGCGGCACAGATACGCAGTATTTT. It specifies CASTGGTDTQYF.